This T cell receptor (beta chain) was identified during a study of blood T cells in healthy people across ages. The second PCR ran roughly 7 to 12 cycles with a sample-barcoded 5' primer and J-beta primers. One entry per CDR3 protein, called by TCRdb with MiXCR from the 5' RACE reads. The repertoire holds 600,000 to 1,000,000 distinct CDR3 sequences, 58% seen once, with approximately 21% in the top ten. Individuals who donated were healthy Caucasians from Russia aged 6 to 90. The CDR3 runs to 14 residues. Germline V gives CDR1 SGHRS, CDR2 YFSETQ. Trimming cost V 3 bases and J 5 bases, with 15 bases left between them. This clonotype was picked up a small number of times.

The sequence derives from a man aged 30 to 45 in good health. The genes are TRBV5-1 and TRBJ2-7, with D possibly being TRBD1 or TRBD2 (5 bases each). The sequencing sample was made of blood. The CDR3 reads CASSSAGSGNEQYF. CDR3 nucleotide sequence: TGCGCCAGCAGCTCAGCAGGGAGTGGGAACGAGCAGTACTTC.